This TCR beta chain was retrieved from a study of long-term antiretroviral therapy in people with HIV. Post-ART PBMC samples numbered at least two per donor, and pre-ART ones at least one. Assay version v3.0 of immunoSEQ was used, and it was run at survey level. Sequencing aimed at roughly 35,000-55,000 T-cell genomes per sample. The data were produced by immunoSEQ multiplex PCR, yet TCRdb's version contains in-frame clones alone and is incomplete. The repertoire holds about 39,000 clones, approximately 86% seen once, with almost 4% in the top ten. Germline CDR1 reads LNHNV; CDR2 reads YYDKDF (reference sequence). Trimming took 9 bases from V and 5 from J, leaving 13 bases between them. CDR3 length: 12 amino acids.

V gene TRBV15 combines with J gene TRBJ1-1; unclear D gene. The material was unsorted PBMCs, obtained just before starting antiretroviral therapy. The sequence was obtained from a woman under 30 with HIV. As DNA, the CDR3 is TGTGCCACGCGGACCCGCGTAACTGAAGCTTTCTTT. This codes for CATRTRVTEAFF.